A single sample gave rise to the 21 T cell receptor beta chains below, sequenced in a study of OX40 agonist ivuxolimab in advanced cancers. Produced via immunoSEQ multiplex PCR; TCRdb's table is partial and in-frame only. The top ten clones hold more than 0.35% of a sample with about 84,000 clones, 90% to 95% of them seen once. This specimen consisted of CD4+ or CD8+ T cells sorted from blood, obtained in a trial of the OX40 agonist ivuxolimab. The source is an adult with an advanced solid tumor such as melanoma, head and neck, liver or kidney cancer.

A remark on this clone: This sample also contains other DNA sequences that code for the same CDR3. V and J are TRBV9 and TRBJ2-2, with D unclear. Trimming removed 0 bases at V and 5 bases at J, with 5 bases between. The CDR3 is 13 residues long. Germline V gene sequence: CDR1 SGDLS, CDR2 YYNGEE. The DNA of the CDR3 is TGTGCCAGCAGCGTAGTGGGAACCGGGGAGCTGTTTTTT. It codes for CASSVVGTGELFF.

The CDR3 coding sequence is TGTGCCAGCACCCAGGGGACTGAAGCTTTCTTT. It translates to CASTQGTEAFF. This sequence joins TRBV6-5 and TRBJ1-1; maybe TRBD1 (6 bases). Trimming stripped 7 bases from V and 5 bases from J, with 8 bases between. Germline V gives CDR1 MNHEY, CDR2 SVGAGI. The CDR3 extends over 11 amino acids.

The CDR3 sequence: CASRSTSGSYEQYF. As DNA, the CDR3 is TGTGCCAGCAGGTCGACTAGCGGGAGTTACGAGCAGTACTTC. The chain is built from TRBV5-5 and TRBJ2-7; TRBD2 matches at 12 bases. The V segment lost 5 bases and the J segment 4 bases; nucleotides outside the gene matches: 4. This CDR3 region has 14 residues. Germline-derived CDR1 and CDR2 are SGHKS and YYEKEE (reference sequence).

The J gene is TRBJ2-1, the V gene TRBV5-1, with unresolved D. The CDR3 totals 14 residues. Germline lookup yields CDR1 SGHRS and CDR2 YFSETQ. Trimming cost V 0 bases and J 0 bases, with 4 bases left between them. The CDR3 spells CASSLGSSYNEQFF. Written as DNA, the CDR3 is TGCGCCAGCAGCTTGGGGAGCTCCTACAATGAGCAGTTCTTC.

This clone was recorded only once. This rearrangement joins TRBV11-2 to TRBJ2-4, with D possibly called TRBD1 or TRBD2 (6 bases each). The CDR3 contains 15 residues. The ends were cut back, 6 bases at V and 5 bases at J, with 17 bases in the middle. CDR1 is SGHAT, CDR2 FQNNGV, per germline. The chain's CDR3 is CASRHLGGRQNIQYF. CDR3 bases: TGTGCCAGCAGACACCTTGGGGGGCGTCAAAACATTCAGTACTTC.

The chain employs TRBV7-8 and TRBJ1-6; no firm D call. This CDR3 is built from 18 residues. The germline gives CDR1 SGHVS, CDR2 FQNEAQ. Trimming removed 2 bases at V and 7 bases at J, with 21 bases between. The chain's CDR3 is CASSLLGRAASRNSPLHF. The CDR3 nucleotides are TGTGCCAGCAGCTTATTGGGGAGGGCGGCCTCGCGGAATTCACCCCTCCACTTT.

The CDR3 is CASSLRDRRGPEQYF. For the CDR3, the DNA is TGTGCCAGCAGTTTACGAGATCGAAGGGGACCCGAGCAGTACTTC. The chain carries TRBV28 and TRBJ2-7; D possibly uses TRBD1 or TRBD2 (5 bases each). V was cut by 2 bases and J by 6 bases, with 17 bases left in between. The CDR3 is made up of 15 amino acids. Looked up from germline, CDR1 is MDHEN and CDR2 is SYDVKM.

This rearrangement joins TRBV7-2 to TRBJ2-7, with a weak D call TRBD2 (6 bases). The CDR3 is made up of 14 amino acids. Trimming pared 2 bases from V and 0 bases from J, leaving 8 bases between. Per germline, CDR1 SGHTA and CDR2 FQGNSA. Here the CDR3 DNA reads TGTGCCAGCAGCTTACTAGCGACCTCCTACGAGCAGTACTTC. Its translation: CASSLLATSYEQYF.

The rearrangement joins TRBV6-6 to TRBJ1-6; possibly TRBD1 for D (5 bases). V shed 3 bases and J shed 10 bases, with 7 bases lying between them. Germline V lookup: CDR1 MNHNY, CDR2 SVGAGI (reference sequence). CDR3 length: 12 amino acids. In DNA, the CDR3 is TGTGCCAGCAGTTATGAGGGGTCACCCCTCCACTTT. Residues: CASSYEGSPLHF.

This sequence joins TRBV11-2 and TRBJ2-5; 9 nucleotides agree with TRBD1. V shed 5 bases and J 5 bases; nucleotides not matched to a gene: 12. Germline loops: CDR1 SGHAT, CDR2 FQNNGV. There are 16 residues in the CDR3. The CDR3 coding sequence is TGTGCCAGCAGCCTATTAACCGGGACAGGGACGGAGACCCAGTACTTC. Residues: CASSLLTGTGTETQYF. Filled out from reference TRBV11-2 and TRBJ2-5, the complete variable domain reads EAGVAQSPRYKIIEKRQSVAFWCNPISGHATLYWYQQILGQGPKLLIQFQNNGVVDDSQLPKDRFSAERLKGVDSTLKIQPAKLEDSAVYLCASSLLTGTGTETQYFGPGTRLLVL.

This rearrangement joins TRBV11-2 to TRBJ1-4; D is unclear. Germline V gene data show CDR1 as SGHAT and CDR2 as FQNNGV. V dropped 5 bases and J dropped 4 bases, with 14 bases sitting between them. The CDR3 has 15 residues. CDR3 sequence reads: CASSLRWELNEKLFF. The CDR3 DNA reads TGTGCCAGCAGCCTAAGGTGGGAGCTTAATGAAAAACTGTTTTTT.

In its sample, this clone was seen a few times. The V and J genes are TRBV4-2 and TRBJ1-2; D may be TRBD1 (6 bases). The CDR3 extends over 15 amino acids. Germline V lookup: CDR1 LGHNA, CDR2 YNFKEQ. The V end was cut by 3 bases, the J end by 4 bases, with 15 bases between. The CDR3 sequence: CASSQGGQVGYGYTF. CDR3 nucleotides: TGTGCCAGCAGCCAGGGGGGGCAGGTAGGCTATGGCTACACCTTC.

V is TRBV10-3 and J is TRBJ1-1; D unresolved. The CDR3 extends over 14 amino acids. V lost 3 bases and J 0 bases, leaving 8 bases between the germline ends. Germline CDR1 ENHRY, CDR2 SYGVKD. Here the CDR3 reads CAISDRQMNTEAFF. The CDR3 nucleotides read TGTGCCATCAGTGACCGACAAATGAACACTGAAGCTTTCTTT.

The chain couples TRBV6-4 to TRBJ1-1; 7 bases line up with TRBD1. This CDR3 spans 12 amino acids. V dropped 8 bases and J dropped 7; count of bases not matched to a gene: 7. Germline V gene data show CDR1 as MRHNA and CDR2 as SNTAGT. The DNA for the CDR3 is TGTGCCAGCGGGGGGGCAGGGGGTGAAGCTTTCTTT. Translation: CASGGAGGEAFF.

The chain combines TRBV7-9 with TRBJ2-7; D might be TRBD1 (6 bases). Trimming took off 3 bases at V and 9 bases at J, with 15 bases between the two ends. Germline V gene lookup returns CDR1 SEHNR and CDR2 FQNEAQ (reference sequence). This CDR3 comprises 13 residues. CDR3 sequence (DNA): TGTGCCAGCAGCTTTAGGGGGTTCGAAGGGCAGTACTTC. Amino acid sequence: CASSFRGFEGQYF.

The rearrangement uses TRBV2 and TRBJ1-1, with D perhaps TRBD1 (6 bases). Between the trimmed V and J ends, which lost 6 bases and 3 bases, there was a span of 14 bases. This CDR3 has 14 amino acids. In germline, CDR1 is SNHLY, CDR2 FYNNEI. The CDR3 protein is CASRGTGMDTEAFF. CDR3 bases: TGTGCCAGCAGGGGCACAGGGATGGACACTGAAGCTTTCTTT.

This chain links TRBV27 with TRBJ2-3; the D gene is possibly TRBD2 (5 bases). Trimming removed 6 bases from V and 2 bases from J, with 18 bases in between. Per germline, CDR1 MNHEY and CDR2 SMNVEV (reference sequence). There are 16 residues in the CDR3. This chain's CDR3 is CASSPNWFGVTDTQYF. The CDR3 nucleotides read TGTGCCAGCAGCCCAAACTGGTTCGGGGTCACAGATACGCAGTATTTT.

This CDR3 reads CASSRDRTMSGYTF. CDR3 coding DNA: TGTGCCAGTAGCCGGGACAGGACTATGTCGGGCTACACCTTC. The chain is built from TRBV19 and TRBJ1-2; 8 nucleotides align to TRBD1. Germline CDR1 is LNHDA and CDR2 is SQIVND (reference sequence). Trimming cost V 6 bases and J 8 bases; bases outside gene matches: 11. The CDR3 loop spans 14 amino acids.

The chain has TRBV27 and TRBJ2-6; 7 bases agree with TRBD1. This CDR3 is 17 amino acids long. V lost 8 bases to trimming and J lost 0 bases; unmatched junction nucleotides: 10. Germline lookup yields CDR1 MNHEY and CDR2 SMNVEV (reference sequence). CDR3 loop: CASARATGTSGANVLTF. As DNA, the CDR3 is TGTGCCAGCGCCCGGGCGACAGGGACCTCTGGGGCCAACGTCCTGACTTTC.

The chain is built from TRBV11-3 and TRBJ2-7; a possible D gene is TRBD2 (5 bases). CDR1 is SGHNT and CDR2 is YENEEA in the germline V gene. Between the trimmed V and J ends, which lost 1 base and 12 bases, there was a span of 19 bases. There are 14 residues in the CDR3. The CDR3 region is CASSLVAGSIDRYF. The CDR3 region has the DNA TGTGCCAGCAGCTTAGTCGCGGGCAGCATCGATCGGTACTTC.

V usage is TRBV19 and J usage is TRBJ1-1; the D gene is possibly TRBD1 (6 bases). The V gene's germline CDR1 is LNHDA and CDR2 SQIVND (reference sequence). There are 12 residues in the CDR3. V was clipped by 5 bases and J by 9 bases, with 13 bases between them. CDR3 DNA sequence: TGTGCCAGTAGTCCGCAGGGACACCAAGCTTTCTTT. Protein: CASSPQGHQAFF.